This TCR beta chain was retrieved from a study of siplizumab effects on memory and regulatory T cells. The CDR3 has 12 residues. Looked up from germline, CDR1 is SQVTM and CDR2 is ANQGSEA. V lost 7 bases, J lost 1 base, and 4 bases stayed unmatched. For this clone: The antigen is not known.

Findings and limits, study-wide: The Treg-derived share of mappable alloreactive CD4+ clones averaged about 68% with siplizumab and over 25% in controls. Naive T cells looked more diverse than memory cells and looked like major alloresponse contributors.

Assaying covered about 99,000 TCR templates per sample. The protocol was immunoSEQ multiplex PCR, while the TCRdb copy is restricted to in-frame clones and leaves out a portion. The table has some 73,000 clones, about 92% seen once; the top ten hold over 4%. Material for sequencing was CD8+ T cells sorted from blood. This rearrangement joins TRBV29-1 to TRBJ2-7, with 7 bases identical to TRBD1. The receptor was derived from a human donor in good health. CDR3 protein: CSGETGSYEQYF. CDR3 nucleotides: TGCAGCGGGGAGACAGGGTCCTACGAGCAGTACTTC.